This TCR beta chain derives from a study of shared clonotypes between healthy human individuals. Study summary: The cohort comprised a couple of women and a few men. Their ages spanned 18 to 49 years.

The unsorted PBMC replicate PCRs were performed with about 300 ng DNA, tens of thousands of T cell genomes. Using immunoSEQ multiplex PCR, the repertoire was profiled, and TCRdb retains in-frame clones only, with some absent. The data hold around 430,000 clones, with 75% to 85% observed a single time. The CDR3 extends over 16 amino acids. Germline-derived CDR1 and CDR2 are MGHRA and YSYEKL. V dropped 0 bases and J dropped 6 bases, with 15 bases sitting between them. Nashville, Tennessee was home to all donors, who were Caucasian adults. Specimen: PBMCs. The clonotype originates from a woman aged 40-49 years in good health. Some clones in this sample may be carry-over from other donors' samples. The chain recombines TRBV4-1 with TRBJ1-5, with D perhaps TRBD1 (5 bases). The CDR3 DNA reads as TGCGCCAGCAGCCAAGATCTAACGCAGGGAATTCAGCCCCAGCATTTT. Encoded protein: CASSQDLTQGIQPQHF.